This TCR beta chain was identified in a study of T cells after yellow fever vaccination. Study-wide points: Overall, a small share of clonotypes was seen in both CD4 and CD8 compartments.

Worth noting for this clonotype: Its target is not known.

TCRdb used MiXCR to reprocess the 5' RACE reads, holding one entry per CDR3 protein. This table holds under 500,000 distinct CDR3 sequences, around a sixth found once. The CDR3 runs 14 residues. Trimming at V came to 5 bases and at J to 7 bases, leaving 11 bases not matched to a gene. Germline V gene data show CDR1 as LGHDT and CDR2 as YNNKEL (reference sequence). The chain links TRBV3-1 to TRBJ2-7; 7 bases match TRBD2. The starting material was PBMCs, obtained before the yellow fever booster vaccination. The clonotype originates from a man aged 18 to 29 who received the YFV17D yellow fever vaccine. The CDR3 spells CASSLTAAGVEQYF. Here the CDR3 DNA reads TGTGCCAGCAGCTTGACAGCGGCGGGAGTGGAGCAGTACTTC.